This T cell receptor (beta chain) is drawn from a study of shared clonotypes between healthy human individuals. Study overall: Donors were a couple of women and three men aged 18 to 49. Three plates each covered CD4 naive and memory; CD8 naive two, CD8 memory one. Whole-study results and caveats: Compared with clonotypes that all four donors shared, non-shared clonotypes had lower generation probabilities.

With respect to this clone: The target antigen is unknown.

Positively selected for CCR7, the CD45RO-negative cells used as naive CD8 cells excluded terminally differentiated effector memory CD45RA+ cells. Donors were Caucasian adults residing in Nashville, Tennessee, USA. The V gene lost 6 bases and the J gene lost 0 bases, with 15 bases spanning the gap. There are 16 residues in the CDR3. The germline gives CDR1 SGHVS, CDR2 FQNEAQ. Clones were sequenced by immunoSEQ multiplex PCR, and TCRdb holds only the in-frame ones, with some missing. The table includes roughly 2.1 million clones, about 93% detected once. The genes are TRBV7-8 and TRBJ1-5; no firm D call. Material for sequencing was naive CD8+ T cells from PBMCs. The receptor was isolated from a man aged 18 to 29 in good health. Some clones in this sample may be carry-over from other donors' samples. The CDR3 DNA follows: TGTGCCAGCAGGCAAGAGGTCGGGGATAGCAATCAGCCCCAGCATTTT. Translation gives CASRQEVGDSNQPQHF. Full variable domain (missing parts from reference TRBV7-8 and TRBJ1-5): GAGVSQSPRYKVAKRGQDVALRCDPISGHVSLFWYQQALGQGPEFLTYFQNEAQLDKSGLPSDRFFAERPEGSVSTLKIQRTQQEDSAVYLCASRQEVGDSNQPQHFGDGTRLSIL.